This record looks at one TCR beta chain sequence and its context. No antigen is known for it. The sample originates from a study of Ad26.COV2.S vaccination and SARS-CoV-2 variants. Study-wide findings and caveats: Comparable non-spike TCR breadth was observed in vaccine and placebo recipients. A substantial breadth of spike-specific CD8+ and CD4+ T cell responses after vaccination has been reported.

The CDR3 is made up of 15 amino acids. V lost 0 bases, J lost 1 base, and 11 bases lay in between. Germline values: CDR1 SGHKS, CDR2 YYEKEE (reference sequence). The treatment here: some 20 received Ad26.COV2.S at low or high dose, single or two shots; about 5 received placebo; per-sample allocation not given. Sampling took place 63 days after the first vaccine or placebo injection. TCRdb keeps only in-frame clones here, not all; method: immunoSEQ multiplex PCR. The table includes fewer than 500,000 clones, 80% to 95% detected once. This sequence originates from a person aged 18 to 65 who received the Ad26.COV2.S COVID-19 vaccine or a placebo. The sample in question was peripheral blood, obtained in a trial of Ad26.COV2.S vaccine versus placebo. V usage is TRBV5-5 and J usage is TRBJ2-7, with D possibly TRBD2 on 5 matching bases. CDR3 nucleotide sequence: TGTGCCAGCAGCTTGGAGCGGAGCCAGTCCTACGAGCAGTACTTC. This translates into CASSLERSQSYEQYF.